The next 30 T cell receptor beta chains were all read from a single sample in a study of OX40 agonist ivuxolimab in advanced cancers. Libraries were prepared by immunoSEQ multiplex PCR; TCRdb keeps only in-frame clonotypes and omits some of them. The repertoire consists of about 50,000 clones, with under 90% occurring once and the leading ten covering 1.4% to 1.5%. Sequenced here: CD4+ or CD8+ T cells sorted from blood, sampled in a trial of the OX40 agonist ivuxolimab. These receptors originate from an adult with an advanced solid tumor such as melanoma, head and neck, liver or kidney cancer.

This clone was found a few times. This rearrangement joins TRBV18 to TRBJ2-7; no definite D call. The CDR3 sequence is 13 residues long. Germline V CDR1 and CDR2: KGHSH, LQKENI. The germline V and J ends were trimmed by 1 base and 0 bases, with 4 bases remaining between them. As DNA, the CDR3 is TGTGCCAGCTCACCACGACACTCCTACGAGCAGTACTTC. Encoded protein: CASSPRHSYEQYF.

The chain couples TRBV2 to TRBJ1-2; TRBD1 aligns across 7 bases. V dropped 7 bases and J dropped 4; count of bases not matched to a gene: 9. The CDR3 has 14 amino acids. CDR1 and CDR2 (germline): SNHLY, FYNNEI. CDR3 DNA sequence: TGTGCCAGCATGGAGGGACAGCGGGGCTATGGCTACACCTTC. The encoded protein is CASMEGQRGYGYTF.

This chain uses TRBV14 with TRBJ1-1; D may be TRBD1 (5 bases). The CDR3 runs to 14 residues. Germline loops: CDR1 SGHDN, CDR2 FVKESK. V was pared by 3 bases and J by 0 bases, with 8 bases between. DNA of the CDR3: TGTGCCAGCAGCCATCAGGGCATGAACACTGAAGCTTTCTTT. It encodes CASSHQGMNTEAFF.

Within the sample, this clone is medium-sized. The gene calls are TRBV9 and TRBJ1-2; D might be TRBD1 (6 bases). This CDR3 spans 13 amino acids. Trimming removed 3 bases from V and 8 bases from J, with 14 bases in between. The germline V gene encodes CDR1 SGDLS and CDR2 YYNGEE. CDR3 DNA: TGTGCCAGCAGCGGAACCCGGGACAACGGCTACACCTTC. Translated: CASSGTRDNGYTF.

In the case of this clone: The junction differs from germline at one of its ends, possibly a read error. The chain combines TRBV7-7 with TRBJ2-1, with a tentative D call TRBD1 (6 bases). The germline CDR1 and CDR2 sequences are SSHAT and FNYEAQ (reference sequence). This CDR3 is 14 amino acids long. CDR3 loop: CASSQAGQYNEQFF. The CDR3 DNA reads TGTGCTAGCAGCCAAGCTGGACAGTACAATGAGCAGTTCTTC.

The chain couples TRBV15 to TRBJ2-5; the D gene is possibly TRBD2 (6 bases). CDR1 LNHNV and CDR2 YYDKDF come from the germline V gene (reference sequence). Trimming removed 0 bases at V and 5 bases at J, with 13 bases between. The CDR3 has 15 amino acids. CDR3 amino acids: CATSRDRSGGETQYF. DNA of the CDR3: TGTGCCACCAGCAGAGATAGGAGCGGAGGGGAGACCCAGTACTTC.

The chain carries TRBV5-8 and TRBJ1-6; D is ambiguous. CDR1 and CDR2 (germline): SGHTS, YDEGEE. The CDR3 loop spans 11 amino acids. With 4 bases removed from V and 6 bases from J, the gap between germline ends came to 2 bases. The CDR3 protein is CASSVNSPLHF. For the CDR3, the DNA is TGTGCCAGCAGCGTTAATTCACCCCTCCACTTT. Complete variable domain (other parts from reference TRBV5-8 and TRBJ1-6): EAGVTQSPTHLIKTRGQQATLRCSPISGHTSVYWYQQALGLGLQFLLWYDEGEERNRGNFPPRFSGRQFPNYSSELNVNALELEDSALYLCASSVNSPLHFGNGTRLTVT.

CDR3 in DNA: TGTGCCAGCAGTGCGCGGAGGACCGGGGAGCTGTTTTTT. Protein sequence: CASSARRTGELFF. The chain combines TRBV6-5 with TRBJ2-2, with D tentatively TRBD2 (5 bases). Germline CDR1 is MNHEY and CDR2 is SVGAGI. The V end lost 5 bases, the J end lost 5 bases, and 9 bases lay between the germline ends. The CDR3 sequence is 13 residues long.

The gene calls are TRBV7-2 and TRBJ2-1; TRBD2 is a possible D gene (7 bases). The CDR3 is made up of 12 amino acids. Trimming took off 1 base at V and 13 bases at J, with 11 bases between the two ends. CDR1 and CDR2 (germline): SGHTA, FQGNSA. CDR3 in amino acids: CASSLGGGAQFF. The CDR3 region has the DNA TGTGCCAGCAGCTTAGGAGGGGGGGCACAGTTCTTC.

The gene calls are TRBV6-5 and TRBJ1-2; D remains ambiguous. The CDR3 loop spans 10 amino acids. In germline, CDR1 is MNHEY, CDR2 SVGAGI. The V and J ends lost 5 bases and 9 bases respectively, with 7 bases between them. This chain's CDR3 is CASSEISYTF. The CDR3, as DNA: TGTGCCAGCAGTGAAATTAGCTACACCTTC.

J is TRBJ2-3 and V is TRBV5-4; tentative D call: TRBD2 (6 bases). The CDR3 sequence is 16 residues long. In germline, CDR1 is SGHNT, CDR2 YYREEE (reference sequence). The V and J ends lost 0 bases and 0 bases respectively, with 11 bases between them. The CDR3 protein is CASSLGLAFSTDTQYF. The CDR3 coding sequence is TGTGCCAGCAGCTTGGGCCTAGCGTTTAGCACAGATACGCAGTATTTT.

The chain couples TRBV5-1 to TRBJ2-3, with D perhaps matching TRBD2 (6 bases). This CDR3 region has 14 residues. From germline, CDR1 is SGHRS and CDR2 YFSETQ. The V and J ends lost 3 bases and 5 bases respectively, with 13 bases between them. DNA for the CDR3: TGCGCCAGCAGCTCGGGACTGGTTTTAGATACGCAGTATTTT. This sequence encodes CASSSGLVLDTQYF.

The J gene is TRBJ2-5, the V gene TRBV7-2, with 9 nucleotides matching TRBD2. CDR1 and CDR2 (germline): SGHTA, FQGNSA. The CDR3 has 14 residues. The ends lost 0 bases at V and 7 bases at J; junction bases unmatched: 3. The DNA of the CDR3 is TGTGCCAGCAGCTTAGCGCGGGGGGGTTCGACCCAGTACTTC. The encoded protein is CASSLARGGSTQYF.

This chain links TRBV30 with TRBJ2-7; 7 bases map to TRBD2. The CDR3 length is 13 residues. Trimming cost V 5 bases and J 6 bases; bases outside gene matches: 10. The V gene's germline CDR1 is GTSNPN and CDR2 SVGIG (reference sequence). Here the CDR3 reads CAWELRLAAEQYF. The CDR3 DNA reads TGTGCCTGGGAGCTTAGGCTAGCGGCCGAGCAGTACTTC.

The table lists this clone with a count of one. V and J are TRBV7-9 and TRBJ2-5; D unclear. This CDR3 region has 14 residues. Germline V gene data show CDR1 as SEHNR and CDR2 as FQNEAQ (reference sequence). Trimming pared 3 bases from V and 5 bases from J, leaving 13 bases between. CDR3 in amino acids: CASSLSVGHETQYF. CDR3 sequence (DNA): TGTGCCAGCAGCTTGAGTGTTGGCCACGAGACCCAGTACTTC. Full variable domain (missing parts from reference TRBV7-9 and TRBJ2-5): DTGVSQNPRHKITKRGQNVTFRCDPISEHNRLYWYRQTLGQGPEFLTYFQNEAQLEKSRLLSDRFSAERPKGSFSTLEIQRTEQGDSAMYLCASSLSVGHETQYFGPGTRLLVL.

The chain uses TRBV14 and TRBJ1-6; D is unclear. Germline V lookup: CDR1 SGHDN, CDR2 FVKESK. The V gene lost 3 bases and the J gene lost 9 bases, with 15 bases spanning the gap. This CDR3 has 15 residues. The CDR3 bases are TGTGCCAGCAGCCAGGAATCCGGGCCGGGTTCACCCCTCCACTTT. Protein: CASSQESGPGSPLHF.

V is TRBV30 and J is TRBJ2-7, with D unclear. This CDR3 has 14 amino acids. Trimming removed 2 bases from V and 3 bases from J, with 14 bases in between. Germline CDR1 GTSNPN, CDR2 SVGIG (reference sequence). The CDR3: CAWSFGQLVYEQYF. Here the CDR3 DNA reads TGTGCCTGGAGTTTCGGTCAGTTAGTCTACGAGCAGTACTTC.

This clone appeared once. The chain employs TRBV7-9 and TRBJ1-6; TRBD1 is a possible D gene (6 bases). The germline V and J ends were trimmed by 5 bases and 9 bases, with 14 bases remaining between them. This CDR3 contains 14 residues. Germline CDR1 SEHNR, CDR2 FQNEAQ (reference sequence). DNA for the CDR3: TGTGCCAGCAGCCCCGGGGGCCTTAGTTCACCCCTCCACTTT. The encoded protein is CASSPGGLSSPLHF.

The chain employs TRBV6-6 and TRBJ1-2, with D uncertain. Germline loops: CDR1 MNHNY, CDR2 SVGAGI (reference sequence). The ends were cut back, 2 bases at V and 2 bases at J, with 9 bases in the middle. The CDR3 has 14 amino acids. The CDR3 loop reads CASSYGQPNYGYTF. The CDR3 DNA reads TGTGCCAGCAGTTACGGGCAGCCCAACTATGGCTACACCTTC.

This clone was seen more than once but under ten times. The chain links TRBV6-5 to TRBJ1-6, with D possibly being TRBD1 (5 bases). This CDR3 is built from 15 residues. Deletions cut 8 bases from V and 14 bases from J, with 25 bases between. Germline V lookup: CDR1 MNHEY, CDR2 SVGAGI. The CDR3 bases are TGTGCCAGCCGCCAGGTTGGGCAGGGATCCTGGGCCCTCCACTTT. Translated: CASRQVGQGSWALHF.

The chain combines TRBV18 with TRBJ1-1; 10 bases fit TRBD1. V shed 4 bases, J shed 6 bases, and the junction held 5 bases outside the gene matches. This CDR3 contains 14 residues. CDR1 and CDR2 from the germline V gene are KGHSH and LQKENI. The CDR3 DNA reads TGTGCCAGCTCACAAGGACAGGGGGACGCTGAAGCTTTCTTT. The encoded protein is CASSQGQGDAEAFF.

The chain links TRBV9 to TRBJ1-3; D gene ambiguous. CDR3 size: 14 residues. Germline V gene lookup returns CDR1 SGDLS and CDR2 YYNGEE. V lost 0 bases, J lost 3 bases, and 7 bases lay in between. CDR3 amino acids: CASSVGVGGNTIYF. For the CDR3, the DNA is TGTGCCAGCAGCGTAGGGGTCGGTGGAAACACCATATATTTT.

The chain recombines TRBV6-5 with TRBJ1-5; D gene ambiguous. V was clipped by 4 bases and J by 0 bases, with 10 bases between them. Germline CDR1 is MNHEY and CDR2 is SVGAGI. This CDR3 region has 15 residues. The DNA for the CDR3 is TGTGCCAGCAGTTCTGACATGTATAGCAATCAGCCCCAGCATTTT. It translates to CASSSDMYSNQPQHF.

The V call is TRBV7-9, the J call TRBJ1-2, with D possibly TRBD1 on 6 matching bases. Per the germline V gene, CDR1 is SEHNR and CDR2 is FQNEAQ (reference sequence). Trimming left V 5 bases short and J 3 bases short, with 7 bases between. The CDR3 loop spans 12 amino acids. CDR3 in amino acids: CASSAGDYGYTF. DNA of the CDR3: TGTGCCAGCAGCGCAGGGGACTATGGCTACACCTTC.

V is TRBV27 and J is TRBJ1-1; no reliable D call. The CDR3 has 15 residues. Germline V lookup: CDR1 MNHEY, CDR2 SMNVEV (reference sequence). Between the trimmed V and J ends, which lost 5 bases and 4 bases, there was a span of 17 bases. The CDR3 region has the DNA TGTGCCAGCAGTCAAGACGGCGTTTGGGTCACTGAAGCTTTCTTT. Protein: CASSQDGVWVTEAFF.

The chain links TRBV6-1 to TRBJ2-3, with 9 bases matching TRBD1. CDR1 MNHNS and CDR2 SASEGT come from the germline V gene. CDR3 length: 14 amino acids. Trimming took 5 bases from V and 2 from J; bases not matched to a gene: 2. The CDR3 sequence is CASSRTGVTDTQYF. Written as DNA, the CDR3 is TGTGCCAGCAGTCGGACAGGGGTCACAGATACGCAGTATTTT.

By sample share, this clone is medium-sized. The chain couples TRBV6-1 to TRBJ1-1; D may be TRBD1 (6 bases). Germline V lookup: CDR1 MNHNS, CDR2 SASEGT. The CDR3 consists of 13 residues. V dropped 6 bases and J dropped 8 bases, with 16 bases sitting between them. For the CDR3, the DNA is TGTGCCAGCAGCTTTAGGGGGGGTGCGGAAGCTTTCTTT. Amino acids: CASSFRGGAEAFF.

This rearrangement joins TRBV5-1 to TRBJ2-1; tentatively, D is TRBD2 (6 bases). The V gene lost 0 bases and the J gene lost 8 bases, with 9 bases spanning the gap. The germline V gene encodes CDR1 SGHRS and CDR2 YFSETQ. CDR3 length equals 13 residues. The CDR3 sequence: CASSLGSGYEQFF. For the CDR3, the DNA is TGCGCCAGCAGCTTGGGAAGCGGGTATGAGCAGTTCTTC.

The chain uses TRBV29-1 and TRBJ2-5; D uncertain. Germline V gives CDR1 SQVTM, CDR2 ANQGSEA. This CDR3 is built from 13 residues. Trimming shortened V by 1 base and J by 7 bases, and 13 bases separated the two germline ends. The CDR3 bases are TGCAGCGTTGAAGTCGATAGGGTGGGGACCCAGTACTTC. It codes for CSVEVDRVGTQYF.

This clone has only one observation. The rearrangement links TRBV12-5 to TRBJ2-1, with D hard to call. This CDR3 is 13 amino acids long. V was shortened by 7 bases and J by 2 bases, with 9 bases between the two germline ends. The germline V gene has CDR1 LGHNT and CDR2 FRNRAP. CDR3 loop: CASERSAYNEQFF. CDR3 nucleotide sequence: TGTGCTAGTGAACGCTCGGCCTACAATGAGCAGTTCTTC.